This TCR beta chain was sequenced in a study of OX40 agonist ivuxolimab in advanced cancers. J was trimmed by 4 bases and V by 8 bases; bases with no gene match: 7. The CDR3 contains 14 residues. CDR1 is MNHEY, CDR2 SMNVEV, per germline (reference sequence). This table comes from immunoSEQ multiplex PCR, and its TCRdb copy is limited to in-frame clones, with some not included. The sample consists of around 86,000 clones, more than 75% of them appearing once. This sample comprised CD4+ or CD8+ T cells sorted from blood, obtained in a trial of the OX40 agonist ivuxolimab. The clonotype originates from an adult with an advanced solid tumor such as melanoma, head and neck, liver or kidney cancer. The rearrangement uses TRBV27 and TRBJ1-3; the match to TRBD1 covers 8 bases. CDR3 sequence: CASSQDRVGNTIYF. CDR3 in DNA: TGTGCCAGCTCGCAGGACAGGGTGGGAAACACCATATATTTT.